This T cell receptor (beta chain) was captured by sequencing in a study of cytomegalovirus exposure and HLA in healthy donors. Sequencing was performed with immunoSEQ multiplex PCR; in TCRdb, only in-frame clones are kept and a portion is missing. The sample has tens of thousands of clones, 85% to 95% seen once. Study conclusions and caveats: There were around 160 TCR beta chains listed as cytomegalovirus-associated. Specificity for CMV antigens was confirmed in vitro for three of the CMV-associated chains.

These donors were members of the roughly 120-subject validation cohort, a group separate from the roughly 670-subject first cohort. Of note for this clone: Its antigen is not identified.

Sequencing used PBMCs. The TCR was taken from a woman between 18 and 30 years old in good health and CMV-seronegative.

DNA for the CDR3: TGTGCCAGCAGCTTTTTGGGGCTACCTCCAGGCGAGCAGTACTTC. Translating gives CASSFLGLPPGEQYF. The rearrangement uses TRBV7-2 and TRBJ2-7; D may be TRBD1 (5 bases). The CDR3 has 15 amino acids. The V gene's germline CDR1 is SGHTA and CDR2 FQGNSA. Trimming stripped 3 bases from V and 6 bases from J, with 18 bases between.